The 14 T cell receptor beta chains below come from one sample, sequenced in a study of regulatory and conventional T cells in breast cancer (dated by TCRdb to about 2015). The protocol used for the library was PCR. The instrument was a 454 GS FLX Titanium. The public reads were reprocessed in TCRdb via fastp at Q25 and MiXCR, keeping in-frame beta chains. Records with the same CDR3 protein are collapsed into one entry carrying the most frequent genes and DNA. This sample lists 700 or so distinct CDR3 sequences; 25% to 40% were detected once. The ten largest clones represent under 15% of the sample. Sequencing was performed on regulatory T cells from blood. All receptors derive from a female donor with breast cancer.

This clonotype was counted once. The V gene is TRBV3-1, the J gene TRBJ2-7; TRBD2 aligns across 8 bases. J was trimmed by 4 bases and V by 6 bases; bases with no gene match: 5. The CDR3 runs 13 residues. Germline V gene lookup returns CDR1 LGHDT and CDR2 YNNKEL (reference sequence). CDR3 nucleotide sequence: TGTGCCAGCAGTCTCCTAGCGGGTTACGAGCAGTACTTC. It encodes CASSLLAGYEQYF.

By share, this clonotype counts as large. The V gene is TRBV29-1, the J gene TRBJ2-7; weak D call: TRBD1 (6 bases). With 4 bases removed from V and 2 bases from J, the gap between germline ends came to 15 bases. CDR1 is SQVTM and CDR2 is ANQGSEA in the germline V gene. CDR3 length equals 14 residues. CDR3 protein: CSVGARGDTYEQYF. The CDR3 nucleotides read TGCAGCGTTGGGGCCAGGGGCGACACCTACGAGCAGTACTTC.

This chain uses TRBV6-6 with TRBJ1-2, with 10 positions matching TRBD1. This CDR3 is built from 15 residues. Germline lookup yields CDR1 MNHNY and CDR2 SVGAGI (reference sequence). Germline trimming cut 2 bases from V and 3 bases from J; bases unmatched to any gene: 3. The CDR3 nucleotides are TGTGCCAGCAGTTACGGACAGGGGGTGGACTATGGCTACACCTTC. Encoded protein: CASSYGQGVDYGYTF.

Only a few counts were recorded for this clonotype. The chain joins TRBV20-1 to TRBJ2-7, with 9 bases identical to TRBD1. CDR1 and CDR2 (germline): DFQATT, SNEGSKA (reference sequence). V dropped 2 bases and J dropped 4; count of bases not matched to a gene: 12. This CDR3 contains 16 residues. In DNA, the CDR3 is TGCAGTGCTAGACGCGCCCACGGGACAGGGCTATACGAGCAGTACTTC. Its protein is CSARRAHGTGLYEQYF.

V and J are TRBV23-1 and TRBJ2-1; perhaps TRBD1 as D (6 bases). TRBV23-1 is placed among ORFs of uncertain function. Trimming shortened V by 4 bases and J by 3 bases, and 22 bases separated the two germline ends. The CDR3 has 18 amino acids. This CDR3 reads CASSLQVHRDTHYNEQFF. Written as DNA, the CDR3 is TGCGCCAGCAGTCTCCAAGTTCACCGGGACACCCACTACAATGAGCAGTTCTTC.

This chain links TRBV6-2 or TRBV6-3 with TRBJ2-1; 14 bases match TRBD2. After removal of 4 bases from V and 7 bases from J, the junction contained 6 bases not matched to a gene. CDR3 length equals 16 residues. CDR1 is MNHEY and CDR2 is SVGEGT in the germline V gene. Written as DNA, the CDR3 is TGTGCCAGCAGTTCCCGGACTAGCGGGAGGCGGAATGAGCAGTTCTTC. This gives the protein CASSSRTSGRRNEQFF.

V usage is TRBV7-2 and J usage is TRBJ1-3; TRBD1 is a possible D gene (6 bases). This CDR3 has 18 residues. V lost 5 bases, J lost 0 bases, and 20 bases lay in between. Germline CDR1 reads SGHTA; CDR2 reads FQGNSA. Here the CDR3 reads CASSPQGRVPSSGNTIYF. The DNA for the CDR3 is TGTGCCAGCAGCCCCCAGGGGAGGGTACCAAGCTCTGGAAACACCATATATTTT. The complete variable domain, with remaining parts taken from reference TRBV7-2 and TRBJ1-3, reads GAGVSQSPSNKVTEKGKDVELRCDPISGHTALYWYRQSLGQGLEFLIYFQGNSAPDKSGLPSDRFSAERTGGSVSTLTIQRTQQEDSAVYLCASSPQGRVPSSGNTIYFGEGSWLTVV.

There are a few counts of this clonotype. The chain recombines TRBV6-5 with TRBJ1-6; 9 bases align to TRBD1. The V segment lost 6 bases and the J segment 9 bases; nucleotides outside the gene matches: 9. This CDR3 has 15 amino acids. Per germline, CDR1 MNHEY and CDR2 SVGAGI. CDR3: CASRPTGGSGSPLHF. The CDR3 DNA follows: TGTGCCAGCAGACCCACAGGGGGCAGTGGTTCACCCCTCCACTTT.

This rearrangement joins TRBV7-9 to TRBJ2-1; D might be TRBD1 (5 bases). Trimming removed 0 bases at V and 7 bases at J, with 10 bases between. The CDR3 is 14 residues long. In germline, CDR1 is SEHNR, CDR2 FQNEAQ (reference sequence). Here the CDR3 reads CASSLALTENEQFF. The CDR3 DNA reads as TGTGCCAGCAGCTTAGCCCTGACAGAGAATGAGCAGTTCTTC.

This chain links TRBV7-9 with TRBJ2-3; no clear D. The CDR3 sequence is 14 residues long. V dropped 5 bases and J dropped 0 bases, with 9 bases sitting between them. Germline loops: CDR1 SEHNR, CDR2 FQNEAQ (reference sequence). DNA of the CDR3: TGTGCCAGCAGCCCCCAGATGAGCACAGATACGCAGTATTTT. This codes for CASSPQMSTDTQYF.

The chain recombines TRBV6-6 with TRBJ1-1; 9 bases agree with TRBD1. J gave up 3 bases and V 6 bases, and 11 bases lay outside the gene matches. The CDR3 length is 16 residues. CDR1 and CDR2 from the germline V gene are MNHNY and SVGAGI (reference sequence). The CDR3 loop is CASSRVSQGAYTEAFF. The CDR3 DNA reads as TGTGCCAGCAGCCGTGTCTCACAGGGGGCGTACACTGAAGCTTTCTTT.

The rearrangement links TRBV4-2 to TRBJ1-2, with TRBD1 matching over 8 bases. The CDR3 has 17 amino acids. The junction had 14 bases not matched to a gene; V was cut back by 1 base and J by 7 bases. Germline V gene data show CDR1 as LGHNA and CDR2 as YNFKEQ. Written as DNA, the CDR3 is TGTGCCAGCAGCCAAGTGCGCCAGGGGGCTACGTACTCTGGCTACACCTTC. This sequence encodes CASSQVRQGATYSGYTF.

This chain links TRBV6-5 with TRBJ2-1; 8 bases align to TRBD2. V dropped 6 bases and J dropped 5; count of bases not matched to a gene: 9. The CDR3 contains 15 residues. Per germline, CDR1 MNHEY and CDR2 SVGAGI. The CDR3 nucleotides are TGTGCCAGCAGCACGATAGCGGGGTGGCACAATGAGCAGTTCTTC. Its translation is CASSTIAGWHNEQFF.

The chain has TRBV21-1 and TRBJ2-1. TRBV21-1 is described as a pseudogene. The CDR3 sequence is 15 residues long. The CDR3 DNA reads as TGTGCCAGCAGCAAAGACACCTACTCCTACAATGAGCAGTTCTTC. This sequence encodes CASSKDTYSYNEQFF.